A single sample is the source of the 27 T cell receptor beta chains below, sequenced in a study of blood T cell repertoires in COVID-19. TCRdb's copy holds only in-frame clones and misses some; the assay was immunoSEQ multiplex PCR. The data contain over 150,000 clones, less than 95% of them seen just once; the ten biggest clones take up 0.45% to 0.65%. Sequenced: peripheral blood. The receptors here all came from a man aged 50 to 59 with acute or convalescent COVID-19.

The chain carries TRBV7-9 and TRBJ1-4; 7 bases line up with TRBD1. J gave up 9 bases and V 5 bases, and 6 bases lay outside the gene matches. Germline assignment: CDR1 SEHNR and CDR2 FQNEAQ (reference sequence). The CDR3 covers 13 residues. CDR3 DNA sequence: TGTGCCAGCAGCGACAACAGGGGTCAAAAACTGTTTTTT. Amino acids: CASSDNRGQKLFF.

This sequence joins TRBV4-3 and TRBJ1-6, with D tentatively TRBD1 (6 bases). The CDR3 length is 20 residues. Trimming removed 0 bases at V and 0 bases at J, with 18 bases between. Germline CDR1 and CDR2: LGHNA and YSLEER. CDR3 region: CASSQEAPIQGSSYNSPLHF. The DNA of the CDR3 is TGCGCCAGCAGCCAAGAGGCCCCTATCCAGGGGAGCTCCTATAATTCACCCCTCCACTTT.

The gene calls are TRBV2 and TRBJ2-7; tentatively, D is TRBD1 (5 bases). This CDR3 is built from 14 residues. Germline V gene sequence: CDR1 SNHLY, CDR2 FYNNEI. The V end lost 5 bases, the J end lost 0 bases, and 11 bases lay between the germline ends. The CDR3 DNA follows: TGTGCCAGCAGTATGACAGACCACTCCTACGAGCAGTACTTC. Its translation: CASSMTDHSYEQYF. The full variable domain, in which reference TRBV2 and TRBJ2-7 provide the parts outside the CDR3, is EPEVTQTPSHQVTQMGQEVILRCVPISNHLYFYWYRQILGQKVEFLVSFYNNEISEKSEIFDDQFSVERPDGSNFTLKIRSTKLEDSAMYFCASSMTDHSYEQYFGPGTRLTVT.

The rearrangement links TRBV24-1 to TRBJ2-1; the match to TRBD2 covers 10 bases. CDR1 and CDR2 from the germline V gene are KGHDR and SFDVKD. With V trimmed by 0 bases and J by 9 bases, 7 bases remained unmatched. The CDR3 loop spans 16 amino acids. The CDR3 spells CATSDLRASGGIEQFF. For the CDR3, the DNA is TGTGCCACCAGTGATTTGAGGGCTAGCGGGGGTATTGAGCAGTTCTTC.

The J gene is TRBJ2-7, the V gene TRBV27; 10 bases align to TRBD2. CDR1 is MNHEY, CDR2 SMNVEV, per germline (reference sequence). V dropped 6 bases and J dropped 0; count of bases not matched to a gene: 5. CDR3 length: 15 residues. The CDR3: CASRPGLAVSYEQYF. CDR3 bases: TGTGCCAGCAGGCCTGGACTAGCGGTCTCCTACGAGCAGTACTTC.

The chain carries TRBV6-5 and TRBJ2-7; possibly TRBD1 for D (6 bases). CDR3 length: 13 residues. The germline V gene has CDR1 MNHEY and CDR2 SVGAGI. V lost 5 bases, J lost 2 bases, and 10 bases lay in between. CDR3: CASSKGQAYEQYV. In DNA, the CDR3 is TGTGCCAGCAGTAAGGGACAAGCCTACGAGCAGTACGTC.

The chain employs TRBV6-6 and TRBJ2-7; a weak D match, TRBD2 (5 bases). Germline lookup yields CDR1 MNHNY and CDR2 SVGAGI (reference sequence). V lost 5 bases and J lost 1, with 15 bases in between. This CDR3 is built from 15 residues. The CDR3 reads CASSVSGIVSYEQYF. CDR3 sequence (DNA): TGTGCCAGCAGTGTCTCCGGGATCGTATCCTACGAGCAGTACTTC.

This chain joins TRBV5-8 and TRBJ2-7; TRBD2 might be the D (5 bases). The CDR3 extends over 16 amino acids. The ends were cut back, 0 bases at V and 6 bases at J, with 19 bases in the middle. Germline V CDR1 and CDR2: SGHTS, YDEGEE. As DNA, the CDR3 is TGTGCCAGCAGCTTGGCCAAGGAGACTACGGCCTCCGAGCAGTACTTC. Its protein is CASSLAKETTASEQYF.

The table lists this clone with a count of one. The chain combines TRBV7-8 with TRBJ2-5; TRBD2 aligns across 7 bases. The germline gives CDR1 SGHVS, CDR2 FQNEAQ. V lost 1 base, J lost 3 bases, and 5 bases stayed unmatched. The length of the CDR3 is 15 residues. CDR3 DNA: TGTGCCAGCAGCTTAGGTAGCGGGCAGGAAGAGACCCAGTACTTC. The encoded protein is CASSLGSGQEETQYF.

The chain combines TRBV28 with TRBJ1-6; weak D call: TRBD1 (6 bases). CDR3 length: 15 residues. From germline, CDR1 is MDHEN and CDR2 SYDVKM. Deletions cut 5 bases from V and 2 bases from J, with 10 bases between. The CDR3 is CASSDTGTYNSPLHF. In nucleotides, the CDR3 is TGTGCCAGCAGTGACACAGGGACCTATAATTCACCCCTCCACTTT.

The chain employs TRBV7-3 and TRBJ2-7, with D perhaps matching TRBD1 (5 bases). CDR1 and CDR2 (germline): SGHTA, FQGTGA. V was shortened by 5 bases and J by 2 bases, with 16 bases between the two germline ends. The CDR3 contains 15 residues. The CDR3 DNA follows: TGTGCCAGCAGCCCCCAGGGCGGACCAACCTACGAGCAGTACTTC. Translation: CASSPQGGPTYEQYF.

V usage is TRBV6-6 and J usage is TRBJ2-7, with TRBD1 matching over 7 bases. Germline values: CDR1 MNHNY, CDR2 SVGAGI (reference sequence). This CDR3 region has 13 residues. Trimming at V came to 2 bases and at J to 6 bases, leaving 4 bases not matched to a gene. The CDR3 spells CASSYRDRSEQYV. The CDR3 nucleotides are TGTGCCAGCAGTTACCGGGACAGATCCGAGCAGTACGTC.

The chain employs TRBV30 and TRBJ2-1, with no clear D. V was cut by 4 bases and J by 6 bases, with 10 bases left in between. Germline assignment: CDR1 GTSNPN and CDR2 SVGIG (reference sequence). The CDR3 is made up of 12 amino acids. CDR3 nucleotides: TGTGCCTGGAATTTAGTCGGCAATGAGCAGTTCTTC. Encoded protein: CAWNLVGNEQFF.

This rearrangement joins TRBV5-1 to TRBJ2-6; 13 bases are a match to TRBD2. Germline-derived CDR1 and CDR2 are SGHRS and YFSETQ. The CDR3 contains 19 residues. J was trimmed by 1 base and V by 4 bases; bases with no gene match: 8. CDR3 sequence: CASSDLPGLAGSGANVLTF. CDR3 nucleotide sequence: TGCGCCAGCAGCGACCTACCGGGACTAGCGGGATCTGGGGCCAACGTCCTGACTTTC.

The chain recombines TRBV5-8 with TRBJ2-5; 12 nucleotides line up with TRBD2. The CDR3 extends over 18 amino acids. In germline, CDR1 is SGHTS, CDR2 YDEGEE. J lost 4 bases, V lost 0 bases, and 10 bases had no gene match. The CDR3 DNA reads TGTGCCAGCAGCTTGGGATCGTCTAGCGGGGGGGACGGAGAGACCCAGTACTTC. This codes for CASSLGSSSGGDGETQYF.

The V call is TRBV5-1, the J call TRBJ2-7; D gene unclear. This CDR3 is 12 amino acids long. Deletions cut 5 bases from V and 4 bases from J, with 10 bases between. Germline CDR1 SGHRS, CDR2 YFSETQ. The chain's CDR3 is CASSATEYEQYF. In DNA form, the CDR3 reads TGCGCCAGCAGTGCCACAGAATACGAGCAGTACTTC.

This chain connects TRBV3-1 (or the pseudogene TRBV3-2) to TRBJ1-6, with D possibly matching TRBD1 (6 bases). Deletions cut 1 base from V and 2 bases from J, with 15 bases between. This CDR3 contains 18 residues. Germline V gives CDR1 LGHDT, CDR2 YNNKEL (reference sequence). CDR3 sequence reads: CASSQVGRGDPYNSPLHF. The DNA of the CDR3 is TGTGCCAGCAGCCAAGTCGGCAGGGGAGACCCCTATAATTCACCCCTCCACTTT.

This chain connects TRBV7-2 to TRBJ2-2, with D maybe TRBD1 (6 bases). Per germline, CDR1 SGHTA and CDR2 FQGNSA. V shed 5 bases and J shed 6 bases, with 10 bases lying between them. This CDR3 spans 13 amino acids. Written as DNA, the CDR3 is TGTGCCAGCAGCCCCCAGGGGTCCGGGGAGCTGTTTTTT. Protein product: CASSPQGSGELFF. Full variable domain (remainder filled in from reference TRBV7-2 and TRBJ2-2): GAGVSQSPSNKVTEKGKDVELRCDPISGHTALYWYRQSLGQGLEFLIYFQGNSAPDKSGLPSDRFSAERTGGSVSTLTIQRTQQEDSAVYLCASSPQGSGELFFGEGSRLTVL.

CDR3 sequence (DNA): TGTGCCAGCAGCCAAATGCGAGCGCAAGAGCAGTACTTC. It yields the protein CASSQMRAQEQYF. The gene calls are TRBV3-1 (or the pseudogene TRBV3-2) and TRBJ2-7; D is unresolved. Germline V gene lookup returns CDR1 LGHDT and CDR2 YNNKEL (reference sequence). There are 13 residues in the CDR3. The V and J ends lost 2 bases and 7 bases respectively, with 12 bases between them.

This sequence joins TRBV28 and TRBJ1-4; D is ambiguous. The CDR3 loop spans 15 amino acids. Trimming shortened V by 5 bases and J by 3 bases, and 13 bases separated the two germline ends. The germline gives CDR1 MDHEN, CDR2 SYDVKM. CDR3 in DNA: TGTGCCAGCAGTACCTCGGGGAGAGCTAATGAAAAACTGTTTTTT. This codes for CASSTSGRANEKLFF.

V and J are TRBV5-1 and TRBJ2-1; a weak D match, TRBD1 (5 bases). The germline V and J ends were trimmed by 0 bases and 15 bases, with 22 bases remaining between them. Germline V gene lookup returns CDR1 SGHRS and CDR2 YFSETQ. CDR3 size: 15 residues. CDR3 in amino acids: CASSLASAGSTLGFF. For the CDR3, the DNA is TGCGCCAGCAGCTTGGCCTCGGCAGGGTCGACTTTGGGGTTCTTC. The complete variable domain, with remaining parts taken from reference TRBV5-1 and TRBJ2-1, reads KAGVTQTPRYLIKTRGQQVTLSCSPISGHRSVSWYQQTPGQGLQFLFEYFSETQRNKGNFPGRFSGRQFSNSRSEMNVSTLELGDSALYLCASSLASAGSTLGFFGPGTRLTVL.

The J gene is TRBJ1-1, the V gene TRBV6-6; D might be TRBD1 (5 bases). Germline V gives CDR1 MNHNY, CDR2 SVGAGI (reference sequence). This CDR3 is built from 15 residues. Trimming left V 3 bases short and J 1 base short, with 12 bases between. The CDR3 DNA reads TGTGCCAGCAGTTATGGGGCGGGACCGAACACTGAAGCTTTCTTT. Its translation is CASSYGAGPNTEAFF.

This chain uses TRBV24-1 with TRBJ2-5; 10 bases map to TRBD2. V trimming: 4 bases; J trimming: 1 base; junction bases outside the gene matches: 11. Germline CDR1 KGHDR, CDR2 SFDVKD. This CDR3 is 18 amino acids long. CDR3 bases: TGTGCCACCAGTGACAGGTCGACTCTAGCGGGAGTCCAAGAGACCCAGTACTTC. It codes for CATSDRSTLAGVQETQYF.

The chain is built from TRBV5-8 and TRBJ1-4; D perhaps matches TRBD1 (5 bases). Trimming left V 3 bases short and J 4 bases short, with 13 bases between. CDR3 length: 15 residues. CDR1 is SGHTS, CDR2 YDEGEE, per germline. The CDR3 here is CASSWSQGGNEKLFF. DNA for the CDR3: TGTGCCAGCAGCTGGTCTCAGGGAGGTAATGAAAAACTGTTTTTT.

In its sample, this clone was seen once. The CDR3 nucleotides are TGTGCCAGTAGTATAGTATTGGGGGCTAGGGAGCAGTTCTTC. Translating gives CASSIVLGAREQFF. The rearrangement joins TRBV19 to TRBJ2-1; D might be TRBD1 (6 bases). Trimming took off 1 base at V and 10 bases at J, with 14 bases between the two ends. The CDR3 runs 14 residues. Germline V CDR1 and CDR2: LNHDA, SQIVND (reference sequence).

Only one count was recorded for this clone. This chain connects TRBV11-2 to TRBJ2-2, with TRBD2 matching over 15 bases. J was trimmed by 5 bases and V by 1 base; bases with no gene match: 2. Germline V gene lookup returns CDR1 SGHAT and CDR2 FQNNGV. This CDR3 is 17 amino acids long. For the CDR3, the DNA is TGTGCCAGCAGCTTAGCCGGGACTAGCGGGAGGACCGGGGAGCTGTTTTTT. Protein sequence: CASSLAGTSGRTGELFF.

The sample holds a few counts of this clone. The CDR3 nucleotides read TGTGCCAGCAGTAGGGAGACTAGCGACACCGGGGAGCTGTTTTTT. The encoded protein is CASSRETSDTGELFF. The rearrangement links TRBV7-6 to TRBJ2-2, with 8 bases matching TRBD2. The CDR3 loop spans 15 amino acids. CDR1 and CDR2 (germline): SGHVS, FNYEAQ. J gave up 3 bases and V 6 bases, and 6 bases lay outside the gene matches.